Shown below are 2 T cell receptor beta chains from a single sample sequenced in a study of neurological immune-mediated disorders. MiXCR was run by TCRdb on the 5' RACE reads, yielding one entry per CDR3 protein. The table has about 59,000 distinct CDR3 sequences, about 13% seen once. The sequenced sample consisted of PBMCs. The receptor set was obtained from a woman aged 55-70 years with HTLV-1-associated myelopathy (HAM/TSP).

This clonotype was counted many times. The V gene is TRBV6-4, the J gene TRBJ2-1; 13 nucleotides match TRBD2. This CDR3 is 14 amino acids long. The V gene's germline CDR1 is MRHNA and CDR2 SNTAGT. J gave up 8 bases and V 3 bases, and 1 base lay outside the gene matches. Here the CDR3 DNA reads TGTGCCAGCAGTGAACTAGCGGGAGGGGATGAGCAGTTCTTC. This codes for CASSELAGGDEQFF.

This clonotype was counted many times. The chain carries TRBV7-2 and TRBJ2-7; 8 bases match TRBD1. V shed 5 bases and J 0 bases; nucleotides not matched to a gene: 6. The CDR3 has 15 amino acids. Germline CDR1 SGHTA, CDR2 FQGNSA. The CDR3 protein is CASSQRTGSSYEQYF. CDR3 DNA sequence: TGTGCCAGCAGCCAAAGGACAGGGAGCTCCTACGAGCAGTACTTC.